A single sample gave rise to the 7 T cell receptor beta chains below, sequenced in a study of shared clonotypes between healthy human individuals. The table came from immunoSEQ multiplex PCR; TCRdb's copy has only in-frame clones and leaves some out. The data contain 2 million to 2.5 million clones, over 90% of them singletons. Source material: naive CD4+ T cells from PBMCs. Described subset: CD45RA+ positively selected. The receptor source for this set is a man aged 18 to 29 in good health. Some clones in this sample may be carry-over from other donors' samples.

V usage is TRBV30 and J usage is TRBJ1-5; D is possibly TRBD1 (6 bases). Germline V lookup: CDR1 GTSNPN, CDR2 SVGIG (reference sequence). This CDR3 region has 16 residues. Trimming removed 2 bases from V and 4 bases from J, with 18 bases in between. The CDR3 sequence: CAWSYGVNRVNQPQHF. The CDR3 region has the DNA TGTGCCTGGAGTTACGGAGTGAACAGGGTAAATCAGCCCCAGCATTTT.

This clone was recorded once. The chain links TRBV7-3 to TRBJ1-1; maybe TRBD1 (6 bases). Per the germline V gene, CDR1 is SGHTA and CDR2 is FQGTGA. This CDR3 contains 15 residues. Trimming left V 7 bases short and J 5 bases short, with 20 bases between. CDR3 coding DNA: TGTGCCAGCACCTCAGAACAGGGATCGTGGACTGAAGCTTTCTTT. Amino acid sequence: CASTSEQGSWTEAFF.

The V call is TRBV28, the J call TRBJ2-3; D gene ambiguous. The CDR3 extends over 12 amino acids. Trimming removed 3 bases from V and 6 bases from J, with 7 bases in between. Looked up from germline, CDR1 is MDHEN and CDR2 is SYDVKM. The CDR3 DNA reads TGTGCCAGCAGTTTGTATGGGGATACGCAGTATTTT. Protein product: CASSLYGDTQYF.

The chain recombines TRBV19 with TRBJ2-7; D could derive from TRBD1 or TRBD2 (5 bases each). This CDR3 region has 15 residues. V was trimmed by 3 bases and J by 2 bases, leaving 14 bases between them. The germline V gene has CDR1 LNHDA and CDR2 SQIVND (reference sequence). This CDR3 is CASSMPGTGTYEQYF. CDR3 bases: TGTGCCAGTAGTATGCCAGGGACGGGGACCTACGAGCAGTACTTC.

This clone was seen a single time. A read error may be the cause here, since a much bigger clone is one base away. The sample has other DNA sequences that encode this CDR3 too. The V gene is TRBV5-1, the J gene TRBJ2-5, with D hard to call. The CDR3 is 11 amino acids. Per germline, CDR1 SGHRS and CDR2 YFSETQ. V shed 5 bases and J shed 2 bases, with 4 bases lying between them. CDR3 residues: CASRLQETQYF. CDR3 nucleotides: TGCGCCAGCAGATTACAAGAGACCCAGTACTTC.

In this sample, this clone turned up once. The V gene is TRBV7-3, the J gene TRBJ2-2; D is perhaps TRBD2 (6 bases). V was shortened by 5 bases and J by 0 bases, with 10 bases between the two germline ends. The CDR3 length is 15 residues. Germline-derived CDR1 and CDR2 are SGHTA and FQGTGA. CDR3 sequence (DNA): TGTGCCAGCAGCCGCGGGGTCGCGAACACCGGGGAGCTGTTTTTT. Encoded protein: CASSRGVANTGELFF.

This rearrangement joins TRBV6-5 to TRBJ2-7, with D tentatively TRBD2 (6 bases). V lost 8 bases, J lost 7 bases, and 24 bases lay in between. CDR1 is MNHEY, CDR2 SVGAGI, per germline. This CDR3 spans 15 amino acids. CDR3 DNA sequence: TGTGCCAGCCGTAGTGGAGGGGCGGGCTGGGGGGAGCAGTACTTC. It yields the protein CASRSGGAGWGEQYF.